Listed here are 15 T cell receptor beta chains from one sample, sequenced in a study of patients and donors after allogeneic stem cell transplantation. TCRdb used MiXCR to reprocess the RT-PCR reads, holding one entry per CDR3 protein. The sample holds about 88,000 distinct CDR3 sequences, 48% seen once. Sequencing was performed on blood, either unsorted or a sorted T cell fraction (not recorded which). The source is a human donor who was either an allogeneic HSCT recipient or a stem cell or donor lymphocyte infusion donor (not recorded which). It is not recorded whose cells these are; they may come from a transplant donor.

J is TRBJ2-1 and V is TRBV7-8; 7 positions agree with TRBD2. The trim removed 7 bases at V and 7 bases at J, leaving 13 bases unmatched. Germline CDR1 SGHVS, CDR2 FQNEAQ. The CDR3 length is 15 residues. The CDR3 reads CASIPFGGRMNEQFF. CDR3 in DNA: TGTGCCAGCATTCCCTTTGGCGGGAGAATGAATGAGCAGTTCTTC.

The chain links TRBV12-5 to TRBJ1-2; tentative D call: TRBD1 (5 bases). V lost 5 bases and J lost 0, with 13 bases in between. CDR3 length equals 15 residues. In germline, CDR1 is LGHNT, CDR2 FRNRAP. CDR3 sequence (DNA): TGTGCTAGTGGTCCTGGACAATTACCTAACTATGGCTACACCTTC. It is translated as CASGPGQLPNYGYTF.

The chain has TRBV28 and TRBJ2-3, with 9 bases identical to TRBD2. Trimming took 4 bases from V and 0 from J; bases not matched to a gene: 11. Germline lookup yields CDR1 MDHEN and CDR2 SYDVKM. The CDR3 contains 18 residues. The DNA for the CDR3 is TGTGCCAGCAGTTATGGACTAGCGTCCCCTCCTAGCACAGATACGCAGTATTTT. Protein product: CASSYGLASPPSTDTQYF.

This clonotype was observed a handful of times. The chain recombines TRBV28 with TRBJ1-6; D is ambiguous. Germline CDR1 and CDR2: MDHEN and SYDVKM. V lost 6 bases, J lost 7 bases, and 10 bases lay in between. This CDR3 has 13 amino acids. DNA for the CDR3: TGTGCCAGCAGAAGAACGGGAAATTCACCCCTCCACTTT. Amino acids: CASRRTGNSPLHF.

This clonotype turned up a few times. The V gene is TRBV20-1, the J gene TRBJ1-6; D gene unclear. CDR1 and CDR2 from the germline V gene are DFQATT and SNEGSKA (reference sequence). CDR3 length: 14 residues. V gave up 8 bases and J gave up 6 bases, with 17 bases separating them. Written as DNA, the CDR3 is TGCAGTCCTTGGATCGGGGAGGGTAATTCACCCCTCCACTTT. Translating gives CSPWIGEGNSPLHF.

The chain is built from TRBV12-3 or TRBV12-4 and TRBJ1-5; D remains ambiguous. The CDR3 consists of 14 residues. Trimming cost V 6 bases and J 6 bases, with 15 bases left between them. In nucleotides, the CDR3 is TGTGCCAGCAGCTTGGAGGCAGCTTCTCAGCCCCAGCATTTT. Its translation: CASSLEAASQPQHF.

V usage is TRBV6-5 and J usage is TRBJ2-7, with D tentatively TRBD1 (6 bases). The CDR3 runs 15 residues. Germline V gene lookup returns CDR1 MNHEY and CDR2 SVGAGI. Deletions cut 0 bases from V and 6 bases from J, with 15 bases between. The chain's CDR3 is CASSYSGAISGEQYF. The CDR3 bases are TGTGCCAGCAGTTACTCGGGGGCTATCTCCGGCGAGCAGTACTTC.

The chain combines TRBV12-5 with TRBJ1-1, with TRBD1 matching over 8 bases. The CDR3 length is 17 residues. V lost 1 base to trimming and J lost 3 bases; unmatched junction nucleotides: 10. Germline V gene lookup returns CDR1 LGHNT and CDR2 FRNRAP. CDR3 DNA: TGTGCTAGTGGTTTGGGCGACAGGGGATTGGGTGACACTGAAGCTTTCTTT. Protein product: CASGLGDRGLGDTEAFF.

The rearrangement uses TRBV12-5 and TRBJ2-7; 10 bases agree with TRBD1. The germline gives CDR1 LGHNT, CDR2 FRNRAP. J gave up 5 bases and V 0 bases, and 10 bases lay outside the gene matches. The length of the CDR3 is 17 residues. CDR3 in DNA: TGTGCTAGTGGTTTGGTCTTGGTGGGACAGGGGCCCGACGAGCAGTACTTC. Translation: CASGLVLVGQGPDEQYF.

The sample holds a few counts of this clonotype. The CDR3 bases are TGTGCCAGCAGCCCTGAGGGGGCGGTGGGTGGCTACACCTTC. Amino acids: CASSPEGAVGGYTF. The V call is TRBV7-8, the J call TRBJ1-2; 7 bases match TRBD1. Germline V gene sequence: CDR1 SGHVS, CDR2 FQNEAQ. The junction had 10 bases not matched to a gene; V was cut back by 5 bases and J by 7 bases. This CDR3 has 14 residues.

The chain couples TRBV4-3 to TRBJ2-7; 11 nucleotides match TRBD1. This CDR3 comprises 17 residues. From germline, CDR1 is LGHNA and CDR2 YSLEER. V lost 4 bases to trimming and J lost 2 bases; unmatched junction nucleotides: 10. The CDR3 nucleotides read TGCGCCAGCAGCCTAGGGACAGGGGGAATCGTAACCTACGAGCAGTACTTC. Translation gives CASSLGTGGIVTYEQYF.

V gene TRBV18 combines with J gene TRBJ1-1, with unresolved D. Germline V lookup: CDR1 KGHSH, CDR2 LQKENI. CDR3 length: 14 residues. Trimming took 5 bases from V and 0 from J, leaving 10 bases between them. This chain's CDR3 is CASSGTTVNTEAFF. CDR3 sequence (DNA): TGTGCCAGCTCAGGCACGACTGTGAACACTGAAGCTTTCTTT.

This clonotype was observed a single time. CDR3 in amino acids: CASSLGVGGNQPQHF. In nucleotides, the CDR3 is TGTGCCAGCAGCCTTGGCGTGGGCGGCAATCAGCCCCAGCATTTT. This rearrangement joins TRBV12-3 or TRBV12-4 to TRBJ1-5; D gene unclear. There are 15 residues in the CDR3. Trimming removed 6 bases from V and 2 bases from J, with 14 bases in between.

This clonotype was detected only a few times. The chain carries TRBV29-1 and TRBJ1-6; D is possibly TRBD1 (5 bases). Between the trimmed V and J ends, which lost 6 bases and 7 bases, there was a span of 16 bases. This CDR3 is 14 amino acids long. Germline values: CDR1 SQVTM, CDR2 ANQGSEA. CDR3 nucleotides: TGCAGCGTGACGGTGGGGCCCTTGAATTCACCCCTCCACTTT. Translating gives CSVTVGPLNSPLHF.

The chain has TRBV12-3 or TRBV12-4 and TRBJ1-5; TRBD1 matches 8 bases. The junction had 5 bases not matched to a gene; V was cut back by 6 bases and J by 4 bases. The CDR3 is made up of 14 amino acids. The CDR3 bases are TGTGCCAGCAGACCAGGGGGCGCAAATCAGCCCCAGCATTTT. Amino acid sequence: CASRPGGANQPQHF.